This record concerns one TCR beta chain sequence. The data derive from a study of blood T cell repertoires in COVID-19. Study as a whole: There were acute and convalescent COVID-19 samples, and they came from the United States, Italy and Spain. T cells, B-cell-depleted T cells, or PBMCs supplied cDNA or gDNA.

Methods used by the authors: It was from reference gene primer amplification that nucleated cell counts were estimated. The protocol was immunoSEQ multiplex PCR, while the TCRdb copy is restricted to in-frame clones and leaves out a portion. V, J and clone size derive from that table, while D and trimming were established from the DNA sequence. The sample lists over 150,000 clones, around 79% occurring once. The TCR comes from a man at least 80 years old with acute or convalescent COVID-19. The sample consisted of peripheral blood.

The CDR3 protein is CASSQFWRGVSSYNEQFF. CDR3 nucleotide sequence: TGCGCCAGCAGCCAATTTTGGCGGGGGGTTAGCTCCTACAATGAGCAGTTCTTC. The J gene is TRBJ2-1, the V gene TRBV4-3; 8 bases fit TRBD2. This CDR3 spans 18 amino acids. J gave up 0 bases and V 2 bases, and 9 bases lay outside the gene matches. CDR1 and CDR2 (germline): LGHNA, YSLEER.